This TCR beta chain was retrieved from a study of OX40 agonist ivuxolimab in advanced cancers. Study details: Two cutaneous melanoma patients and one hepatocellular carcinoma patient, three in all, had partial responses.

This clone was recorded only once. Its antigen is unknown. CDR3 size: 15 residues. The V end was cut by 5 bases, the J end by 1 base, with 14 bases between. Germline V lookup: CDR1 SGHTA, CDR2 FQGTGA. Study-level findings and limits: At 0.1 to 3.0 mg/kg, CD4+ and CD8+ blood T cells expanded clonally by week 6. Among T cells, CD8+ cells averaged more expanded clones than CD4+ cells.

Repertoires were generated with immunoSEQ multiplex PCR, while TCRdb's copy carries only in-frame clones and drops some. There are about 66,000 clones in the sample; around 85% occur only once, and about 0.68% lies in the top ten. This chain joins TRBV7-3 and TRBJ1-2; D is undetermined. The sample was CD4+ or CD8+ T cells sorted from blood, taken in a trial of the OX40 agonist ivuxolimab. This clonotype originated in an adult with an advanced solid tumor such as melanoma, head and neck, liver or kidney cancer. CDR3 region: CASSPHEGGNYGYTF. CDR3 bases: TGTGCCAGCAGCCCCCATGAGGGAGGTAACTATGGCTACACCTTC.